The subject of this entry is one T cell receptor (beta chain). Antigen specificity is unknown. The table came from immunoSEQ multiplex PCR; TCRdb's copy has only in-frame clones and leaves some out. The table includes tens of thousands of clones, over 85% detected once. The sample originates from a study of PD-1 blockade in classical Hodgkin lymphoma. General study points: Complete responders entered with baseline diversity on par with newly diagnosed patients, the results showed. At C4D1, TCR diversity had climbed significantly for CD4+ cells, though not for CD8+ cells.

Relapse was seen in all patients after autologous stem cell transplantation, and brentuximab vedotin exposure was variable. In germline, CDR1 is MDHEN, CDR2 SYDVKM. This CDR3 comprises 14 residues. The trim removed 5 bases at V and 0 bases at J, leaving 2 bases unmatched. The gene calls are TRBV28 and TRBJ2-7, with 9 nucleotides matching TRBD1. Material: peripheral blood mononuclear cells (PBMCs), obtained at baseline. The receptor was derived from a human donor with classical Hodgkin lymphoma. CDR3 sequence reads: CASSTGGRSYEQYF. CDR3 bases: TGTGCCAGCAGTACAGGGGGCCGCTCCTACGAGCAGTACTTC.